Following are 23 T cell receptor beta chains from one sample sequenced in a study of shared clonotypes between healthy human individuals. Generated by immunoSEQ multiplex PCR, the TCRdb table keeps only in-frame clones and is missing some. The sample shows millions of clones, 85% to 95% of them seen only once. Specimen: naive CD4+ T cells sorted from blood. Subset defined: CD45RA+ positively selected. Source of these receptors: a man aged 18 to 29 in good health.

The rearrangement links TRBV30 to TRBJ2-5; D might be TRBD1 (5 bases). CDR1 GTSNPN and CDR2 SVGIG come from the germline V gene (reference sequence). Trimming removed 1 base at V and 4 bases at J, with 13 bases between. This CDR3 region has 14 residues. The CDR3 nucleotides read TGTGCCTGGAGTGGGTCCAGGGCCCGAGAGACCCAGTACTTC. This sequence encodes CAWSGSRARETQYF.

The chain couples TRBV19 to TRBJ2-5; 8 bases are shared with TRBD2. The V and J ends lost 6 bases and 4 bases, in that order; junction bases with no gene match: 4. Germline lookup yields CDR1 LNHDA and CDR2 SQIVND (reference sequence). This CDR3 has 13 amino acids. The CDR3 nucleotides read TGTGCCAGTAGCGAACGGGAGGGAGAGACCCAGTACTTC. Protein product: CASSEREGETQYF.

In its sample, this clone was seen once. This sequence joins TRBV2 and TRBJ1-5; no clear D. Germline V gives CDR1 SNHLY, CDR2 FYNNEI. V was pared by 8 bases and J by 1 base, with 12 bases between. This CDR3 spans 14 amino acids. The DNA for the CDR3 is TGTGCCAGCTCCCCCGAACAGAGCAATCAGCCCCAGCATTTT. Translating gives CASSPEQSNQPQHF.

The chain carries TRBV6-5 and TRBJ1-6; D remains unclear. The CDR3 totals 11 residues. Trimming pared 8 bases from V and 7 bases from J, leaving 6 bases between. Germline CDR1 is MNHEY and CDR2 is SVGAGI. CDR3 nucleotides: TGTGCCAGCTGTGAGAATTCACCCCTCCACTTT. Its translation is CASCENSPLHF.

CDR3 in DNA: TGCAGCGTAAGAGCCTATAGCAATCAGCCCCAGCATTTT. It codes for CSVRAYSNQPQHF. V is TRBV29-1 and J is TRBJ1-5, with unresolved D. Germline V CDR1 and CDR2: SQVTM, ANQGSEA. V was pared by 6 bases and J by 0 bases, with 9 bases between. The CDR3 has 13 residues.

On this clone: The identical CDR3 is also encoded by other nucleotide sequences in the sample. The chain is built from TRBV6-5 and TRBJ1-1; D is unclear. Per the germline V gene, CDR1 is MNHEY and CDR2 is SVGAGI. V was trimmed by 0 bases and J by 0 bases, leaving 2 bases between them. The CDR3 spans 13 residues. DNA of the CDR3: TGTGCCAGCAGTTACTCTTTGAACACTGAAGCTTTCTTT. It yields the protein CASSYSLNTEAFF.

This rearrangement joins TRBV6-1 to TRBJ1-5; unclear D gene. The germline gives CDR1 MNHNS, CDR2 SASEGT. This CDR3 comprises 12 residues. Trimming stripped 3 bases from V and 8 bases from J, with 8 bases between. The CDR3, as DNA: TGTGCCAGCAGTGAGAAAGGCAAGCCCCAGCATTTT. Amino acid sequence: CASSEKGKPQHF.

This clone came up once. One end of the junction fails to match germline, which may point to a read error. The gene calls are TRBV6-1 and TRBJ2-7, with D maybe TRBD2 (5 bases). CDR1 and CDR2 from the germline V gene are MNHNS and SASEGT. The CDR3 extends over 13 amino acids. CDR3 DNA: TGTGCCAGCAGGGAAGGACGTGACCGGGGGCAGTACTTC. This gives the protein CASREGRDRGQYF.

The V and J genes are TRBV18 and TRBJ1-1, with D unresolved. CDR1 KGHSH and CDR2 LQKENI come from the germline V gene. The CDR3 has 13 residues. The V end lost 8 bases, the J end lost 1 base, and 11 bases lay between the germline ends. The CDR3 region is CASTPRENTEAFF. In nucleotides, the CDR3 is TGTGCCAGCACCCCGCGGGAGAACACTGAAGCTTTCTTT.

The rearrangement links TRBV6-1 to TRBJ1-1, with 10 bases fitting TRBD1. This CDR3 region has 14 residues. J lost 5 bases, V lost 7 bases, and 7 bases had no gene match. CDR1 is MNHNS, CDR2 SASEGT, per germline. CDR3 DNA sequence: TGTGCCAGCAACGGACAGGGGGTGGGAACTGAAGCTTTCTTT. Translation: CASNGQGVGTEAFF.

V and J are TRBV4-1 and TRBJ2-5, with TRBD2 matching 7 bases. V lost 4 bases, J lost 1 base, and 6 bases stayed unmatched. Per the germline V gene, CDR1 is MGHRA and CDR2 is YSYEKL. CDR3 length: 15 amino acids. For the CDR3, the DNA is TGCGCCAGCAGCCCACGGGGAGGGCTCCAAGAGACCCAGTACTTC. Its protein is CASSPRGGLQETQYF.

This sequence joins TRBV10-3 and TRBJ1-4, with D maybe TRBD1 (6 bases). Deletions cut 4 bases from V and 8 bases from J, with 11 bases between. Per the germline V gene, CDR1 is ENHRY and CDR2 is SYGVKD. This CDR3 is built from 13 residues. The DNA for the CDR3 is TGTGCCATCAGTGGAACAGGGTGGGAAAAACTGTTTTTT. Protein: CAISGTGWEKLFF.

Of note for this clone: In the same sample, other DNA sequences code for this CDR3. V usage is TRBV18 and J usage is TRBJ1-5; tentative D call: TRBD1 (5 bases). The germline gives CDR1 KGHSH, CDR2 LQKENI. This CDR3 has 14 residues. V shed 3 bases and J shed 2 bases, with 8 bases lying between them. In DNA, the CDR3 is TGTGCCAGCTCACCCGGAGGGGGCAATCAGCCCCAGCATTTT. Its protein product is CASSPGGGNQPQHF.

This rearrangement joins TRBV18 to TRBJ1-5, with TRBD1 matching over 9 bases. The germline V gene has CDR1 KGHSH and CDR2 LQKENI. The CDR3 consists of 15 residues. The ends lost 6 bases at V and 3 bases at J; junction bases unmatched: 6. The CDR3 nucleotides are TGTGCCAGCTCTCCGGGACAGGGTATCAATCAGCCCCAGCATTTT. Translation: CASSPGQGINQPQHF. Together with reference TRBV18 and TRBJ1-5, the CDR3 gives the full variable domain: NAGVMQNPRHLVRRRGQEARLRCSPMKGHSHVYWYRQLPEEGLKFMVYLQKENIIDESGMPKERFSAEFPKEGPSILRIQQVVRGDSAAYFCASSPGQGINQPQHFGDGTRLSIL.

This clone showed up just once. The rearrangement joins TRBV19 to TRBJ2-3; 10 positions agree with TRBD1. The germline CDR1 and CDR2 sequences are LNHDA and SQIVND (reference sequence). The J segment lost 5 bases and the V segment lost 3 bases, leaving 5 bases of the junction unmatched. This CDR3 has 15 residues. The chain's CDR3 is CASSIRTGGRDTQYF. The CDR3 DNA is TGTGCCAGTAGTATCAGGACAGGGGGGCGAGATACGCAGTATTTT.

V gene TRBV25-1 combines with J gene TRBJ2-2, with D perhaps TRBD2 (7 bases). There are 14 residues in the CDR3. Trimming shortened V by 3 bases and J by 7 bases, and 12 bases separated the two germline ends. Looked up from germline, CDR1 is MGHDK and CDR2 is SYGVNS. CDR3 nucleotides: TGTGCCAGCAGTGACTCGGGGGGCATCGGGGAGCTGTTTTTT. Translating it yields CASSDSGGIGELFF.

V and J are TRBV30 and TRBJ1-6; D is perhaps TRBD1 (5 bases). The germline gives CDR1 GTSNPN, CDR2 SVGIG (reference sequence). The length of the CDR3 is 14 residues. This chain's CDR3 is CARGGAVGNSPLHF. The CDR3 DNA is TGTGCTCGGGGAGGGGCAGTAGGAAATTCACCCCTCCACTTT.

A note on this clone: The identical CDR3 is also encoded by other nucleotide sequences in the sample. The chain recombines TRBV7-6 with TRBJ2-7, with 7 bases identical to TRBD1. CDR1 and CDR2 (germline): SGHVS, FNYEAQ. V shed 4 bases and J 0 bases; nucleotides not matched to a gene: 0. This CDR3 has 13 residues. The chain's CDR3 is CASSWDSSYEQYF. In DNA form, the CDR3 reads TGTGCCAGCAGCTGGGACAGCTCCTACGAGCAGTACTTC.

This clone was found once. The chain carries TRBV5-1 and TRBJ2-1, with TRBD2 as a possible D gene (5 bases). CDR1 SGHRS and CDR2 YFSETQ come from the germline V gene. Trimming removed 4 bases from V and 4 bases from J, with 15 bases in between. This CDR3 comprises 15 residues. The CDR3 DNA follows: TGCGCCAGCAGCAAGGCGGGTTCCGAATACAATGAGCAGTTCTTC. Protein: CASSKAGSEYNEQFF.

The chain couples TRBV6-1 to TRBJ2-1; 9 nucleotides match TRBD2. The CDR3 runs to 14 residues. The germline V gene encodes CDR1 MNHNS and CDR2 SASEGT. CDR3 sequence reads: CAIQRGVTYNEQFF. The CDR3 region has the DNA TGTGCTATCCAGCGGGGGGTTACCTACAATGAGCAGTTCTTC.

Of note for this clone: Other DNA sequences from this sample encode an identical CDR3 as well. J is TRBJ2-6 and V is TRBV18; no clear D gene. The CDR3 runs to 16 residues. Germline assignment: CDR1 KGHSH and CDR2 LQKENI. V gave up 2 bases and J gave up 0 bases, with 8 bases separating them. The CDR3 sequence is CASSPVLLSGANVLTF. CDR3 DNA: TGTGCCAGCTCACCAGTTCTGCTCTCTGGGGCCAACGTCCTGACTTTC.

V gene TRBV5-1 combines with J gene TRBJ2-3; no clear D. Trimming pared 4 bases from V and 4 bases from J, leaving 13 bases between. In germline, CDR1 is SGHRS, CDR2 YFSETQ. This CDR3 region has 14 residues. The CDR3 here is CASSPGQAPDTQYF. For the CDR3, the DNA is TGCGCCAGCAGCCCTGGGCAAGCGCCAGATACGCAGTATTTT.

The chain employs TRBV6-1 and TRBJ2-2; 8 bases map to TRBD1. The V and J ends lost 6 bases and 7 bases, in that order; junction bases with no gene match: 7. CDR1 MNHNS and CDR2 SASEGT come from the germline V gene. The CDR3 totals 14 residues. The CDR3 here is CASSNQGAGGELFF. CDR3 sequence (DNA): TGTGCCAGCAGCAACCAGGGGGCTGGCGGGGAGCTGTTTTTT.